The T cell receptor (beta chain) under discussion was sequenced for a study of tumor-infiltrating lymphocytes in localized non-small cell lung cancer. Background on the study: Resected tumor was paired with non-adjacent uninvolved lung from the same patient.

This table comes from immunoSEQ multiplex PCR, and its TCRdb copy is limited to in-frame clones, with some not included. The sample has about 23,000 clones, 73% seen once; the top ten hold around 6%. Germline V gives CDR1 LGHNA, CDR2 YNFKEQ. Trimming took 2 bases from V and 8 from J; bases not matched to a gene: 8. The CDR3 totals 15 residues. On this clone itself: Its antigen is not known.

Points from the study as a whole: Technical variation could not be separated from intratumor heterogeneity here. No T-cell fraction difference was seen between IM1 and IM2 tumors.

The sequence derives from a human donor with non-small cell lung cancer. Sequenced input: lung tumor tissue. V is TRBV4-2 and J is TRBJ1-4; TRBD1 agrees at 7 bases. CDR3 in DNA: TGTGCCAGCAGCCAACCTCGACAGGGTGGCGAAAAACTGTTTTTT. This sequence encodes CASSQPRQGGEKLFF.